These T cell receptor beta chains were read from a single sample in a study of T cell responses to AZD1222 COVID-19 vaccine. Here immunoSEQ multiplex PCR was the method, and the copy in TCRdb shows in-frame clones only, minus some. The data contain about 100,000 clones, about 88% of them singletons. Sequencing was performed on peripheral blood, taken on day 0 of AZD1222 vaccination. Receptors originate from an adult in good health. CDR3s include the opening cysteine and the closing phenylalanine or tryptophan. D genes are given only for firm matches. Rows give clone size only sometimes, using once, few, many, or a class for an expanded clone.

size: .; J: TRBJ2-1; V: TRBV30; D: TRBD2; CDR3: CAWGRGGQSYNEQFF; DNA: TGTGCCTGGGGACGGGGGGGGCAGTCCTACAATGAGCAGTTCTTC
size: few; J: TRBJ1-1; V: TRBV19; D: .; CDR3: CASSITGQGSTEAFF; DNA: TGTGCCAGTAGTATAACGGGCCAGGGGTCCACTGAAGCTTTCTTT
size: .; J: TRBJ2-3; V: TRBV29-1; D: TRBD1; CDR3: CSVKRDRGLDTQYF; DNA: TGCAGCGTGAAGCGGGACAGGGGATTAGATACGCAGTATTTT
size: .; J: TRBJ2-3; V: TRBV4-2; D: .; CDR3: CASSQGLWLIERTDTQYF; DNA: TGTGCCAGCAGCCAAGGCCTGTGGCTGATTGAGCGCACAGATACGCAGTATTTT
size: .; J: TRBJ1-2; V: TRBV19; D: .; CDR3: CASSPSGTDYGYTF; DNA: TGTGCCAGTAGTCCATCCGGGACTGACTATGGCTACACCTTC
size: .; J: TRBJ1-1; V: TRBV11-3; D: .; CDR3: CASSLGVNTEAFF; DNA: TGTGCCAGCAGCTTAGGAGTAAACACTGAAGCTTTCTTT
size: .; J: TRBJ1-5; V: TRBV10-2; D: .; CDR3: CASRAAGTPNQPQHF; DNA: TGCGCCAGCAGGGCGGCCGGGACACCGAATCAGCCCCAGCATTTT
size: .; J: TRBJ2-1; V: TRBV4-1; D: TRBD1; CDR3: CASSQTDRVPNNEQFF; DNA: TGCGCCAGCAGCCAAACGGACAGGGTGCCCAACAATGAGCAGTTCTTC
size: .; J: TRBJ2-7; V: TRBV12-3/TRBV12-4; D: TRBD2; CDR3: CASSLLAGYVPHF; DNA: TGTGCCAGCAGTTTACTAGCGGGATATGTTCCACACTTC
size: .; J: TRBJ1-6; V: TRBV12-3/TRBV12-4; D: .; CDR3: CASSPIRDSPLHF; DNA: TGTGCCAGCAGCCCCATAAGGGATTCACCCCTCCACTTT
size: .; J: TRBJ1-6; V: TRBV5-1; D: TRBD1; CDR3: CASSLQGADNSPLHF; DNA: TGCGCCAGCAGCTTACAGGGGGCCGATAATTCACCCCTCCACTTT
size: .; J: TRBJ1-1; V: TRBV7-9; D: .; CDR3: CASSYQQGNTEAFF; DNA: TGTGCCAGCAGCTACCAGCAGGGTAACACTGAAGCTTTCTTT
size: once; J: TRBJ1-5; V: TRBV11-2; D: .; CDR3: CASSLDRQGNQPQHF; DNA: TGTGCCAGCAGCTTAGACCGGCAGGGTAATCAGCCCCAGCATTTT
size: .; J: TRBJ2-7; V: TRBV7-9; D: .; CDR3: CASSLSGLTLYEQYF; DNA: TGTGCCAGCAGCCTTAGCGGTCTAACCCTTTACGAGCAGTACTTC
size: .; J: TRBJ1-1; V: TRBV2; D: .; CDR3: CASVEDTEAFF; DNA: TGTGCCAGCGTTGAGGACACTGAAGCTTTCTTT
size: .; J: TRBJ2-3; V: TRBV12-3/TRBV12-4; D: .; CDR3: CASSPENTDTQYF; DNA: TGTGCCAGCAGTCCCGAGAACACAGATACGCAGTATTTT
size: .; J: TRBJ2-7; V: TRBV5-6; D: .; CDR3: CASSARNLYEQYF; DNA: TGTGCCAGCAGCGCGCGGAACCTTTACGAGCAGTACTTC
size: .; J: TRBJ1-2; V: TRBV12-3/TRBV12-4; D: .; CDR3: CASSQTAVYGYTF; DNA: TGTGCCAGCAGTCAGACAGCCGTTTATGGCTACACCTTC
size: once; J: TRBJ1-1; V: TRBV30; D: .; CDR3: CAWKLVMNTEAFF; DNA: TGTGCCTGGAAATTAGTAATGAACACTGAAGCTTTCTTT
size: .; J: TRBJ1-3; V: TRBV15; D: .; CDR3: CATSRDSVVSGNTIYF; DNA: TGTGCCACCAGCAGAGATAGCGTGGTCTCTGGAAACACCATATATTTT
size: .; J: TRBJ1-1; V: TRBV7-3; D: .; CDR3: CASSTDSGRNTEAFF; DNA: TGTGCCAGCAGCACAGACTCTGGGCGGAACACTGAAGCTTTCTTT
size: .; J: TRBJ1-6; V: TRBV19; D: .; CDR3: CASAKQGVDNSPLHF; DNA: TGTGCCAGCGCAAAACAGGGAGTCGACAATTCACCCCTCCACTTT
size: .; J: TRBJ1-1; V: TRBV14; D: TRBD1; CDR3: CASSQQGAKNVEAFF; DNA: TGTGCCAGCAGCCAACAGGGGGCTAAGAATGTTGAAGCTTTCTTT
size: .; J: TRBJ1-2; V: TRBV4-2; D: .; CDR3: CASSQVKLEGGDYGYTF; DNA: TGTGCCAGCAGCCAAGTGAAGCTTGAGGGGGGGGACTATGGCTACACCTTC
size: .; J: TRBJ2-7; V: TRBV11-3; D: TRBD1; CDR3: CASSRGQGYEQYF; DNA: TGTGCCAGCAGCAGGGGACAGGGCTACGAGCAGTACTTC
size: once; J: TRBJ1-1; V: TRBV30; D: .; CDR3: CAWSLAWGLNTEAFF; DNA: TGTGCCTGGAGTCTTGCCTGGGGCTTGAACACTGAAGCTTTCTTT
size: .; J: TRBJ1-2; V: TRBV18; D: .; CDR3: CASSPLDWEKGYGYTF; DNA: TGTGCCAGCTCACCCTTGGACTGGGAGAAGGGCTATGGCTACACCTTC
size: .; J: TRBJ2-1; V: TRBV10-2; D: TRBD2; CDR3: CASWSGRNEQFF; DNA: TGCGCCAGCTGGAGCGGGAGGAATGAGCAGTTCTTC
size: .; J: TRBJ2-7; V: TRBV10-3; D: .; CDR3: CAISDPTRDSYEQYF; DNA: TGTGCCATCAGTGACCCAACCAGGGACTCCTACGAGCAGTACTTC
size: .; J: TRBJ2-2; V: TRBV6-5; D: TRBD2; CDR3: CASIWTSGSAGELFF; DNA: TGTGCCAGCATATGGACTAGCGGGAGCGCCGGGGAGCTGTTTTTT
size: .; J: TRBJ1-2; V: TRBV7-9; D: .; CDR3: CASSPSPGGYTF; DNA: TGTGCCAGCAGCCCAAGTCCGGGGGGCTACACCTTC
size: .; J: TRBJ1-5; V: TRBV10-3; D: TRBD1; CDR3: CATRGTADQPQHF; DNA: TGTGCCACAAGAGGGACAGCGGATCAGCCCCAGCATTTT
size: .; J: TRBJ2-2; V: TRBV19; D: .; CDR3: CAASDANTGELFF; DNA: TGTGCCGCTAGCGACGCGAACACCGGGGAGCTGTTTTTT
size: .; J: TRBJ1-6; V: TRBV9; D: TRBD1; CDR3: CASSESTGGDFSALHF; DNA: TGTGCCAGCAGCGAGTCGACAGGGGGCGACTTCTCAGCCCTCCACTTT
size: .; J: TRBJ2-1; V: TRBV9; D: TRBD2; CDR3: CASSTAGTSMGNEQFF; DNA: TGTGCCAGCAGCACAGCCGGGACTAGCATGGGCAATGAGCAGTTCTTC
size: .; J: TRBJ1-4; V: TRBV28; D: .; CDR3: CASRSGRAVEKLFF; DNA: TGTGCCAGCAGATCCGGGCGGGCAGTCGAAAAACTGTTTTTT
size: .; J: TRBJ1-1; V: TRBV28; D: TRBD1; CDR3: CASSLWEGANTEAFF; DNA: TGTGCCAGCAGTTTATGGGAGGGGGCGAACACTGAAGCTTTCTTT
size: .; J: TRBJ2-5; V: TRBV18; D: .; CDR3: CASSPTAWRLTETQYF; DNA: TGTGCCAGCTCCCCGACAGCGTGGCGCCTTACGGAGACCCAGTACTTC
size: once; J: TRBJ1-2; V: TRBV5-4; D: TRBD1; CDR3: CASSSLTGLVYGYTF; DNA: TGTGCCAGCAGCTCACTGACAGGGTTGGTCTATGGCTACACCTTC
size: few; J: TRBJ1-4; V: TRBV28; D: .; CDR3: CASSTPGRENEKLFF; DNA: TGTGCCAGCTCAACTCCGGGCCGGGAGAATGAAAAACTGTTTTTT
size: .; J: TRBJ2-7; V: TRBV10-1; D: .; CDR3: CASSEFRGYEQYF; DNA: TGCGCCAGCAGTGAGTTCAGGGGTTACGAGCAGTACTTC
size: .; J: TRBJ2-2; V: TRBV3-1/TRBV3-2; D: TRBD1; CDR3: CASSQIFRQGAGELFF; DNA: TGTGCCAGCAGCCAAATCTTCCGGCAGGGGGCCGGGGAGCTGTTTTTT
size: .; J: TRBJ1-6; V: TRBV5-1; D: TRBD1; CDR3: CASSLNYITGTADNSPLHF; DNA: TGCGCCAGCAGCTTGAACTACATTACCGGGACAGCGGATAATTCACCCCTCCACTTT
size: .; J: TRBJ1-1; V: TRBV19; D: .; CDR3: CASRSQGENTEAFF; DNA: TGTGCCAGTAGGTCCCAGGGAGAGAACACTGAAGCTTTCTTT
size: .; J: TRBJ1-1; V: TRBV29-1; D: .; CDR3: CGVEEQGRTTEAFF; DNA: TGCGGCGTTGAGGAGCAGGGGCGAACCACTGAAGCTTTCTTT
size: .; J: TRBJ1-5; V: TRBV5-1; D: TRBD1; CDR3: CASSPGTGEQPQHF; DNA: TGCGCCAGCAGTCCCGGGACAGGGGAACAGCCCCAGCATTTT